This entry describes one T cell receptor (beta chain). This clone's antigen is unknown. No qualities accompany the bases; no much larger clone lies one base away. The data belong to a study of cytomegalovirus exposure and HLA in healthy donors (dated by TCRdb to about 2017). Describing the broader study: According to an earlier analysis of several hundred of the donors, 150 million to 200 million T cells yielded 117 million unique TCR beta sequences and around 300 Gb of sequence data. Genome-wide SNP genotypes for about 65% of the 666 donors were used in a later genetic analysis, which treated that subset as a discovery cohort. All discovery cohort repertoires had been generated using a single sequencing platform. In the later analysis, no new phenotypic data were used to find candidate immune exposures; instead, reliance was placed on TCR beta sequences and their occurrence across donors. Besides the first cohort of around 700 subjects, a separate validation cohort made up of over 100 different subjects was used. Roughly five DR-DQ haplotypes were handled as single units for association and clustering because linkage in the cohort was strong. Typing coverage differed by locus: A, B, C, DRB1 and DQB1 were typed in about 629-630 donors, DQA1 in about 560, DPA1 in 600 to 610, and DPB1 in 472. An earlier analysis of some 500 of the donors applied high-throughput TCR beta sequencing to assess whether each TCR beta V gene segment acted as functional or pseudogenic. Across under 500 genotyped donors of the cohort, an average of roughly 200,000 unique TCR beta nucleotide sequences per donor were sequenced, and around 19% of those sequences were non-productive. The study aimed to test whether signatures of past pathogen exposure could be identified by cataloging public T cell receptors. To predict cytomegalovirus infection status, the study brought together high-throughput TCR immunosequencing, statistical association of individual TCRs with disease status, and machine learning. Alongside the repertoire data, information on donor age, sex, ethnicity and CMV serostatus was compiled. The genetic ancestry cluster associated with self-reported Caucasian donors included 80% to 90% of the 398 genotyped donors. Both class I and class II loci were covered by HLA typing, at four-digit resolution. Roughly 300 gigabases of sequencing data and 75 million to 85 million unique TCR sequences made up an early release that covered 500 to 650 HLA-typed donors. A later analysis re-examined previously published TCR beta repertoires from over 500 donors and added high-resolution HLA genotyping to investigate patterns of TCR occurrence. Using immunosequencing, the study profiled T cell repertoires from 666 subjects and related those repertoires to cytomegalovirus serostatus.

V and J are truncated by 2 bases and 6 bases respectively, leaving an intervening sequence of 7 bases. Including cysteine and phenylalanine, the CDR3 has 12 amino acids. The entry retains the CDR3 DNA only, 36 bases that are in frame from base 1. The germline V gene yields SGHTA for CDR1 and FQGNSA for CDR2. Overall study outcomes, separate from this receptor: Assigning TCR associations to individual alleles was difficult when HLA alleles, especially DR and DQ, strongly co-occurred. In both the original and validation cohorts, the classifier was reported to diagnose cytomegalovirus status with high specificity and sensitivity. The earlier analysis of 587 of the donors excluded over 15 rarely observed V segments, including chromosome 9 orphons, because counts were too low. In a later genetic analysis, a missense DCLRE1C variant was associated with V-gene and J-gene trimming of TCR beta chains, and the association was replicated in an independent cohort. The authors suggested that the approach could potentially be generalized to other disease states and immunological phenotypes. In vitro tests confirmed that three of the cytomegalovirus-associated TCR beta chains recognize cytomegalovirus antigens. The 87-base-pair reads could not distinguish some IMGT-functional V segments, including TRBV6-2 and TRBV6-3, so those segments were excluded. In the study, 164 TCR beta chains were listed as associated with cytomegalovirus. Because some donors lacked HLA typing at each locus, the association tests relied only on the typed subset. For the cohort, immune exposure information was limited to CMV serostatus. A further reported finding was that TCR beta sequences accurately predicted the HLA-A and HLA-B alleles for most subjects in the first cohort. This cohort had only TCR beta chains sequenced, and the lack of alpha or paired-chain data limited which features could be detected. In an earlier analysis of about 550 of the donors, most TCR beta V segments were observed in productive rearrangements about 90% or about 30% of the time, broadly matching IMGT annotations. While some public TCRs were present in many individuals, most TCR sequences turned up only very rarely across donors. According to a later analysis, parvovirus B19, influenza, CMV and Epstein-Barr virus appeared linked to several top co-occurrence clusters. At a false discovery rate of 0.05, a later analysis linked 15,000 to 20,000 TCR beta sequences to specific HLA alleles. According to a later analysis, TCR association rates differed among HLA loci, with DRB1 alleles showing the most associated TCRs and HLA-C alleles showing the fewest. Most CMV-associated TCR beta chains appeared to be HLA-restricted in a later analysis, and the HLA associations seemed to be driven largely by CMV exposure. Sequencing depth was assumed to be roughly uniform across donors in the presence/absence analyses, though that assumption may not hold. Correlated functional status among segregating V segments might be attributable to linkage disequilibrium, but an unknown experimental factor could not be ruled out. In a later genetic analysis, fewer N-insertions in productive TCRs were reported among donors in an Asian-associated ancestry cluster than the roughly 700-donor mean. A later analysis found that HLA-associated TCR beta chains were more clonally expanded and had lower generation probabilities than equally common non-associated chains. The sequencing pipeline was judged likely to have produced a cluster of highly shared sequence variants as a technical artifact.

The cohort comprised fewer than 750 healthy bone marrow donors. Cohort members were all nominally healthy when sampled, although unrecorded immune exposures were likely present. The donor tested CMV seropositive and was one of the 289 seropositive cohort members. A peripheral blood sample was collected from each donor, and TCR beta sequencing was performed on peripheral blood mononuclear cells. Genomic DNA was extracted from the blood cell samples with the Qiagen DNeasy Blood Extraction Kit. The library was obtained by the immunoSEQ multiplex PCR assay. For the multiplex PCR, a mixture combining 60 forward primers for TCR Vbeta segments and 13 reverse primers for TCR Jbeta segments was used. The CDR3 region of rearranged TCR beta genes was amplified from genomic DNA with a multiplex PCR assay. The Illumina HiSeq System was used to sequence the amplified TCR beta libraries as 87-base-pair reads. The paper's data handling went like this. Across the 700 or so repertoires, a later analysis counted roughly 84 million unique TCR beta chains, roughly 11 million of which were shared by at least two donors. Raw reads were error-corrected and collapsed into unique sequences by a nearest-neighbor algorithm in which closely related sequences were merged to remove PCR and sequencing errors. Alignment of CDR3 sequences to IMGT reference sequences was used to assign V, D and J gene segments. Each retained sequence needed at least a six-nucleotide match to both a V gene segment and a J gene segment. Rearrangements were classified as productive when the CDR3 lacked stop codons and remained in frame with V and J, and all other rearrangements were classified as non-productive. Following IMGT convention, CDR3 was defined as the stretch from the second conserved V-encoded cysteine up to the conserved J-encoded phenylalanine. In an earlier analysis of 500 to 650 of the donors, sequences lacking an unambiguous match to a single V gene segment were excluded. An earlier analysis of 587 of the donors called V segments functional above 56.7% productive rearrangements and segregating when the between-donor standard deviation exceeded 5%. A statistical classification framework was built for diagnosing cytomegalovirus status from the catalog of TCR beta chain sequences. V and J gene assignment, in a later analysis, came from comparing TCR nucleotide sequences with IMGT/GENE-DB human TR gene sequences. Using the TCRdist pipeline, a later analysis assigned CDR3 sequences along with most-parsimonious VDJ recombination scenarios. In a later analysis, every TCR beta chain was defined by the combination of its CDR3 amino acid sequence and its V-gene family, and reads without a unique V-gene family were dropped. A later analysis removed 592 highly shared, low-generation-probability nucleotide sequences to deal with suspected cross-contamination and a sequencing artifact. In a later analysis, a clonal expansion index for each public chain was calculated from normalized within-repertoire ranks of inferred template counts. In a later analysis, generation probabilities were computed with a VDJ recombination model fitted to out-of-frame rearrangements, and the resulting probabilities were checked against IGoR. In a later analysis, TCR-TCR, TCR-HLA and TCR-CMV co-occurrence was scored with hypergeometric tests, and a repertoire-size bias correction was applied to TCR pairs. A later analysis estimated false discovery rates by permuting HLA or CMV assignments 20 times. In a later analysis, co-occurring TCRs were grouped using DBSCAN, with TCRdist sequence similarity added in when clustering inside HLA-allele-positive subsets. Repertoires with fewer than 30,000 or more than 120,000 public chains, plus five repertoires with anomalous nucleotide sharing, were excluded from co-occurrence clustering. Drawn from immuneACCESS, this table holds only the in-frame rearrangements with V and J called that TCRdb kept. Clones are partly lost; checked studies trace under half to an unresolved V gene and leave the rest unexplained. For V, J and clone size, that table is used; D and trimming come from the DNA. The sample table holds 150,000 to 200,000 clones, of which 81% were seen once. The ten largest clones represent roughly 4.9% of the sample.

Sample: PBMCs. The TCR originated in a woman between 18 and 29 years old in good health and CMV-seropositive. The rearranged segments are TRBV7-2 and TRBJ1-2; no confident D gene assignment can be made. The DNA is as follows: TGTGCCAGCAGCTTAACTGGGCATGGCTACACCTTC. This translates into CASSLTGHGYTF.